This T cell receptor (beta chain) appears in the sequencing data of a study of Graves' ophthalmopathy and Graves' hyperthyroidism. Findings and caveats of the study: Most thyroid-expanded clonotypes exceeding 0.001 frequency were also found in blood.

The authors amplified TCR beta CDR3 regions, and they did so from RNA transcripts for repertoire sequencing. First-round RT-PCR used HTBI primers; second-round multiplex PCR followed. TCRdb recomputed calls from the multiplex PCR reads with MiXCR, one row per CDR3 protein. The sample yields 200,000 to 250,000 distinct CDR3 sequences, about a fifth seen once. This clonotype was seen ten or more times. Its antigen is not known. Uncontrolled infections, other autoimmune diseases, pregnancy or lactation barred patients from enrollment. Clinical symptoms, serum thyroxine, TRAb, thyroid ultrasound and orbital computed tomography were relied on for diagnosis. PBMCs were obtained from roughly 9.7 ml of fresh peripheral blood. This CDR3 has 15 residues. V gave up 3 bases and J gave up 0 bases, with 12 bases separating them. Germline V gene sequence: CDR1 MNHEY, CDR2 SMNVEV (reference sequence).

The chain recombines TRBV27 with TRBJ2-7, with D possibly TRBD2 on 6 matching bases. The TCR comes from a woman in her 50s with Graves' ophthalmopathy. Sequenced: peripheral blood. The CDR3 nucleotides read TGTGCCAGCAGTTTTACGGGAGCGAGCTCCTACGAGCAGTACTTC. Encoded protein: CASSFTGASSYEQYF.